The 18 T cell receptor beta chains in this list originate from one sample, sequenced in a study of radiation and T cells in renal cell carcinoma. The time point was: blood 4 weeks post-SBRT, at nephrectomy. Described treatment: 15 Gy SBRT to primary tumor, nephrectomy 4 weeks later. Profiling relied on immunoSEQ multiplex PCR, and the TCRdb table lists in-frame clones only, not all of them. The sample gives around 170,000 clones, about nine tenths of which show up once; approximately 11% is in the top ten. The input for sequencing was blood, taken from a patient whose treatment included radiotherapy and nephrectomy. These receptors were obtained from a woman aged 50 to 65 with renal cell carcinoma.

The rearrangement uses TRBV30 and TRBJ2-7; 10 nucleotides align to TRBD1. The junction had 12 bases not matched to a gene; V was cut back by 1 base and J by 0 bases. CDR1 and CDR2 (germline): GTSNPN, SVGIG (reference sequence). This CDR3 is 18 amino acids long. The CDR3 coding sequence is TGTGCCTGGAGTGCCGATTCCCCGGACAGGGGGAGCTCCTACGAGCAGTACTTC. Translated: CAWSADSPDRGSSYEQYF.

The J gene is TRBJ2-7, the V gene TRBV9; TRBD1 or TRBD2 may be the D gene (5 bases each). Germline CDR1 and CDR2: SGDLS and YYNGEE. The CDR3 extends over 15 amino acids. The V end was cut by 1 base, the J end by 7 bases, with 18 bases between. The CDR3: CASSVTGASPLEQYF. CDR3 sequence (DNA): TGTGCCAGCAGCGTAACCGGGGCGTCCCCGTTGGAGCAGTACTTC.

CDR3 in amino acids: CASSLERSYEQYF. DNA for the CDR3: TGTGCCAGCAGCTTGGAAAGGAGTTACGAGCAGTACTTC. This chain uses TRBV5-4 with TRBJ2-7; D is ambiguous. With 0 bases removed from V and 4 bases from J, the gap between germline ends came to 8 bases. CDR3 length: 13 residues. In germline, CDR1 is SGHNT, CDR2 YYREEE (reference sequence). Together with reference TRBV5-4 and TRBJ2-7, the CDR3 gives the full variable domain: ETGVTQSPTHLIKTRGQQVTLRCSSQSGHNTVSWYQQALGQGPQFIFQYYREEENGRGNFPPRFSGLQFPNYSSELNVNALELDDSALYLCASSLERSYEQYFGPGTRLTVT.

The V call is TRBV7-3, the J call TRBJ2-7; no definite D call. Trimming took 0 bases from V and 3 from J, leaving 9 bases between them. The CDR3 totals 14 residues. From germline, CDR1 is SGHTA and CDR2 FQGTGA. The CDR3 spells CASSLTGPHYEQYF. CDR3 coding DNA: TGTGCCAGCAGCTTAACTGGTCCTCACTACGAGCAGTACTTC.

This clone was recorded many times. The chain employs TRBV2 and TRBJ2-3; 7 nucleotides match TRBD1. This CDR3 comprises 15 residues. Per germline, CDR1 SNHLY and CDR2 FYNNEI. Unmatched junction bases numbered 4, after V lost 4 bases and J lost 0 bases. Here the CDR3 reads CASSVGTASTDTQYF. The CDR3 nucleotides read TGTGCCAGCAGTGTAGGGACAGCTAGCACAGATACGCAGTATTTT.

CDR3 sequence: CARSQGYGDQPQHF. The CDR3 DNA reads TGTGCCAGATCCCAGGGTTACGGCGATCAGCCCCAGCATTTT. V gene TRBV2 combines with J gene TRBJ1-5, with TRBD1 as a possible D gene (5 bases). V shed 9 bases and J shed 5 bases, with 17 bases lying between them. Germline CDR1 SNHLY, CDR2 FYNNEI. The CDR3 spans 14 residues.

This clone has only one observation. V is TRBV2 and J is TRBJ1-5; D call uncertain. The CDR3 runs 15 residues. Germline CDR1 reads SNHLY; CDR2 reads FYNNEI. Trimming removed 3 bases at V and 2 bases at J, with 11 bases between. In DNA form, the CDR3 reads TGTGCCAGCAGTGATGGCAGTATTGGCAATCAGCCCCAGCATTTT. Protein product: CASSDGSIGNQPQHF.

This chain uses TRBV7-9 with TRBJ2-7; 7 nucleotides agree with TRBD2. V shed 1 base and J 3 bases; nucleotides not matched to a gene: 6. Germline V gene data show CDR1 as SEHNR and CDR2 as FQNEAQ (reference sequence). The CDR3 runs 15 residues. This CDR3 reads CASSLDGGGIYEQYF. DNA for the CDR3: TGTGCCAGCAGCTTAGATGGCGGGGGAATCTACGAGCAGTACTTC.

This clone was seen more than once but under ten times. The chain combines TRBV18 with TRBJ1-5; TRBD1 is a possible D gene (5 bases). Trimming took 3 bases from V and 2 from J, leaving 17 bases between them. Per germline, CDR1 KGHSH and CDR2 LQKENI. The length of the CDR3 is 17 residues. The CDR3 DNA sequence: TGTGCCAGCTCACCGGGACTGCCCCACGATGGCAATCAGCCCCAGCATTTT. Protein product: CASSPGLPHDGNQPQHF.

V and J are TRBV6-1 and TRBJ1-1; 10 positions match TRBD1. This CDR3 is 19 amino acids long. The J segment lost 1 base and the V segment lost 0 bases, leaving 11 bases of the junction unmatched. Per germline, CDR1 MNHNS and CDR2 SASEGT. In nucleotides, the CDR3 is TGTGCCAGCAGTGAAGCGCAAAGTCTCGGGACAGGGGCGAACACTGAAGCTTTCTTT. Translating it yields CASSEAQSLGTGANTEAFF.

The J gene is TRBJ1-6, the V gene TRBV5-1, with D tentatively TRBD1 (5 bases). Germline-derived CDR1 and CDR2 are SGHRS and YFSETQ. V was trimmed by 4 bases and J by 0 bases, leaving 14 bases between them. The CDR3 runs 17 residues. CDR3 protein: CASSPGDRSSYNSPLHF. The CDR3 DNA reads TGCGCCAGCAGCCCCGGGGACCGAAGCTCCTATAATTCACCCCTCCACTTT.

The chain links TRBV9 to TRBJ1-2, with D unresolved. Germline lookup yields CDR1 SGDLS and CDR2 YYNGEE. The germline V and J ends were trimmed by 0 bases and 7 bases, with 16 bases remaining between them. This CDR3 has 15 residues. This chain's CDR3 is CASSVATVGFRGYTF. As DNA, the CDR3 is TGTGCCAGCAGCGTAGCCACGGTGGGTTTTCGTGGCTACACCTTC.

The chain is built from TRBV5-6 and TRBJ1-6, with a tentative D call TRBD1 (6 bases). Germline V CDR1 and CDR2: SGHDT, YYEEEE. V lost 4 bases and J lost 4, with 12 bases in between. The CDR3 spans 15 residues. This CDR3 reads CASSIGQRYNSPLHF. The CDR3 nucleotides read TGTGCCAGCAGCATAGGACAGCGTTATAATTCACCCCTCCACTTT.

The V call is TRBV6-1, the J call TRBJ1-4, with TRBD1 as a possible D gene (5 bases). This CDR3 has 13 residues. Trimming took off 7 bases at V and 8 bases at J, with 14 bases between the two ends. The germline gives CDR1 MNHNS, CDR2 SASEGT. CDR3 protein: CASMLTREEKLFF. The DNA of the CDR3 is TGTGCCAGCATGTTAACCAGGGAGGAAAAACTGTTTTTT.

This clone came up a few times. The chain employs TRBV18 and TRBJ1-1; D gene unclear. The CDR3 runs to 15 residues. Trimming removed 1 base from V and 3 bases from J, with 12 bases in between. Germline CDR1 reads KGHSH; CDR2 reads LQKENI. CDR3: CASSPQVGRDTEAFF. The CDR3 bases are TGTGCCAGCTCACCACAAGTAGGGAGGGACACTGAAGCTTTCTTT.

The chain employs TRBV15 and TRBJ1-6; tentative D call: TRBD1 (6 bases). The CDR3 sequence is 17 residues long. V lost 1 base to trimming and J lost 8 bases, with 18 bases between them. Germline values: CDR1 LNHNV, CDR2 YYDKDF (reference sequence). CDR3 amino acids: CATSRGFGGFGYSPLHF. As DNA, the CDR3 is TGTGCCACCAGCAGAGGTTTTGGGGGCTTTGGGTATTCACCCCTCCACTTT.

The J gene is TRBJ1-2, the V gene TRBV13, with a tentative D call TRBD1 (6 bases). Germline values: CDR1 PRHDT, CDR2 FYEKMQ (reference sequence). V was shortened by 4 bases and J by 6 bases, with 12 bases between the two germline ends. This CDR3 is built from 13 residues. The CDR3 spells CASSSEQGDGYTF. The CDR3 DNA is TGTGCCAGCAGCTCCGAACAGGGAGATGGCTACACCTTC. Full variable domain (rest looked up from reference TRBV13 and TRBJ1-2): AAGVIQSPRHLIKEKRETATLKCYPIPRHDTVYWYQQGPGQDPQFLISFYEKMQSDKGSIPDRFSAQQFSDYHSELNMSSLELGDSALYFCASSSEQGDGYTFGSGTRLTVV.

This chain links TRBV30 with TRBJ2-1; D uncertain. Between the trimmed V and J ends, which lost 4 bases and 4 bases, there was a span of 11 bases. This CDR3 is 13 amino acids long. CDR1 and CDR2 from the germline V gene are GTSNPN and SVGIG (reference sequence). The DNA for the CDR3 is TGTGCCTGGAAGGCGGACCGTTACAATGAGCAGTTCTTC. The encoded protein is CAWKADRYNEQFF.